The next 23 T cell receptor beta chains were all read from a single sample in a study of blood T cell repertoires in COVID-19. Sequencing was performed with immunoSEQ multiplex PCR; in TCRdb, only in-frame clones are kept and a portion is missing. This sample has a few hundred thousand clones, with approximately 90% found just once. The sequenced sample consisted of PBMCs or T cells enriched from blood (not recorded which). These receptors all come from a man aged 35 to 55 who had recovered from COVID-19.

The chain links TRBV29-1 to TRBJ2-1; no firm D call. Germline CDR1 reads SQVTM; CDR2 reads ANQGSEA. The CDR3 totals 15 residues. V was cut by 1 base and J by 0 bases, with 10 bases left in between. The CDR3 DNA sequence: TGCAGCGTTGAAGGCAGGCAGAGCTCCTACAATGAGCAGTTCTTC. Its protein is CSVEGRQSSYNEQFF.

The chain recombines TRBV10-3 with TRBJ2-3, with D possibly TRBD1 on 5 matching bases. In germline, CDR1 is ENHRY, CDR2 SYGVKD. The CDR3 contains 14 residues. Deletions cut 5 bases from V and 2 bases from J, with 11 bases between. Here the CDR3 DNA reads TGTGCCATCAGTTTACAGGCTTCCACAGATACGCAGTATTTT. It specifies CAISLQASTDTQYF.

The gene calls are TRBV6-2 or TRBV6-3 and TRBJ2-2, with D possibly being TRBD2 (6 bases). V lost 0 bases to trimming and J lost 7 bases, with 18 bases between them. The CDR3 consists of 17 residues. Germline V gives CDR1 MNHEY, CDR2 SVGEGT. CDR3 in amino acids: CASSYSSTALRGGELFF. CDR3 DNA: TGTGCCAGCAGTTACTCCTCTACGGCCCTGCGGGGCGGGGAGCTGTTTTTT.

The rearrangement joins TRBV6-5 to TRBJ2-2, with D unclear. Germline lookup yields CDR1 MNHEY and CDR2 SVGAGI. V gave up 4 bases and J gave up 7 bases, with 7 bases separating them. CDR3 size: 12 residues. CDR3 bases: TGTGCCAGCAGTTCCTTCGGCGGGGAGCTGTTTTTT. As protein: CASSSFGGELFF.

The chain has TRBV5-1 and TRBJ2-5; possible D gene TRBD2, 5 bases. The CDR3 spans 15 residues. Trimming cost V 4 bases and J 5 bases, with 18 bases left between them. Germline loops: CDR1 SGHRS, CDR2 YFSETQ. The CDR3 DNA reads as TGCGCCAGCAGCGTGGGAGTATACCCGGGGGAGACCCAGTACTTC. Translated, it gives CASSVGVYPGETQYF.

V usage is TRBV27 and J usage is TRBJ1-4; 7 nucleotides align to TRBD1. The V gene end was trimmed by 5 bases and the J gene end by 3 bases; junction bases not matched to a gene: 3. The CDR3 loop spans 14 amino acids. CDR1 and CDR2 from the germline V gene are MNHEY and SMNVEV (reference sequence). The CDR3 loop is CASSRQGSNEKLFF. The DNA for the CDR3 is TGTGCCAGCAGTCGACAGGGATCTAATGAAAAACTGTTTTTT.

This chain links TRBV18 with TRBJ1-5; tentatively, D is TRBD1 (5 bases). From germline, CDR1 is KGHSH and CDR2 LQKENI. The ends were cut back, 2 bases at V and 4 bases at J, with 15 bases in the middle. CDR3 length: 16 residues. CDR3 region: CASSPSSRGGNQPQHF. CDR3 bases: TGTGCCAGCTCACCATCGAGTCGGGGGGGGAATCAGCCCCAGCATTTT.

CDR3 bases: TGCAGTGCTGCGAGGGACATATCCCAGCATTTT. This codes for CSAARDISQHF. The chain is built from TRBV20-1 and TRBJ1-5; tentatively, D is TRBD1 (6 bases). CDR1 and CDR2 (germline): DFQATT, SNEGSKA (reference sequence). The V end was cut by 5 bases, the J end by 11 bases, with 13 bases between. The CDR3 length is 11 residues.

The J gene is TRBJ1-1, the V gene TRBV10-1; TRBD1 aligns across 8 bases. The V segment lost 3 bases and the J segment 7 bases; nucleotides outside the gene matches: 1. The CDR3 has 12 amino acids. CDR1 WNHNN and CDR2 SYGVQD come from the germline V gene (reference sequence). CDR3: CASSDTGGEAFF. The DNA for the CDR3 is TGCGCCAGCAGTGACACAGGGGGTGAAGCTTTCTTT.

On this clone itself: One end of the junction fails to match germline, which may point to a read error. J is TRBJ2-1 and V is TRBV4-1; TRBD2 agrees at 12 bases. The germline V gene encodes CDR1 MGHRA and CDR2 YSYEKL. The CDR3 loop spans 19 amino acids. The CDR3 nucleotides read TGCGCCAGCAACCAACCCCTGTTGCTAGCGGGAGGGTCCTACAATGAGCAGTTCTTC. Translating gives CASNQPLLLAGGSYNEQFF.

The chain employs TRBV9 and TRBJ2-2; TRBD1 is a possible D gene (6 bases). The CDR3 has 17 residues. The V and J ends lost 1 base and 5 bases respectively, with 18 bases between them. CDR1 is SGDLS and CDR2 is YYNGEE in the germline V gene. CDR3 sequence: CASSVRSVSRGTGELFF. CDR3 DNA sequence: TGTGCCAGCAGCGTACGAAGTGTTTCAAGGGGGACCGGGGAGCTGTTTTTT.

Only a few counts were recorded for this clone. The gene calls are TRBV21-1 and TRBJ1-2; the listed D gene, TRBD1, was not tested against the DNA. TRBV21-1 represents a pseudogene. The CDR3 spans 15 residues. Here the CDR3 DNA reads TGTGCCAGCAGCAGAGGAAGGGGTCCTAACTATGGCTACACCTTC. Translating it yields CASSRGRGPNYGYTF.

The V call is TRBV30, the J call TRBJ2-3; 11 nucleotides match TRBD2. V trimming: 4 bases; J trimming: 1 base; junction bases outside the gene matches: 1. Germline V gene sequence: CDR1 GTSNPN, CDR2 SVGIG (reference sequence). CDR3 size: 14 residues. CDR3 amino acids: CAWILAGGTDTQYF. In nucleotides, the CDR3 is TGTGCCTGGATACTAGCGGGGGGCACAGATACGCAGTATTTT.

The CDR3 loop reads CASRRPGTGDYGYTF. Written as DNA, the CDR3 is TGTGCCAGCAGACGTCCCGGGACAGGCGACTATGGCTACACCTTC. V and J are TRBV11-2 and TRBJ1-2; 8 bases line up with TRBD1. After removal of 6 bases from V and 3 bases from J, the junction contained 9 bases not matched to a gene. CDR3 length: 15 amino acids. The V gene's germline CDR1 is SGHAT and CDR2 FQNNGV.

The gene calls are TRBV25-1 and TRBJ1-5; a possible D gene is TRBD1 (6 bases). V lost 3 bases and J lost 6, with 9 bases in between. The CDR3 extends over 13 amino acids. CDR1 MGHDK and CDR2 SYGVNS come from the germline V gene. CDR3 nucleotide sequence: TGTGCCAGCAGTGACGAGGGGGTTCAGCCCCAGCATTTT. This encodes CASSDEGVQPQHF.

This chain joins TRBV19 and TRBJ2-3; D is possibly TRBD2 (5 bases). The CDR3 consists of 12 residues. Germline V gene lookup returns CDR1 LNHDA and CDR2 SQIVND (reference sequence). V lost 6 bases, J lost 6 bases, and 10 bases lay in between. CDR3: CASRGRRDTQYF. CDR3 bases: TGTGCCAGTAGGGGGAGAAGGGATACGCAGTATTTT.

The V call is TRBV3-1 (or the pseudogene TRBV3-2), the J call TRBJ1-2, with 8 bases lining up with TRBD1. The CDR3 is made up of 16 amino acids. CDR1 LGHDT and CDR2 YNNKEL come from the germline V gene (reference sequence). V lost 0 bases to trimming and J lost 2 bases; unmatched junction nucleotides: 5. The DNA for the CDR3 is TGTGCCAGCAGCCAAGATCGGGACAGGTGGAACTATGGCTACACCTTC. Residues: CASSQDRDRWNYGYTF.

The chain links TRBV19 to TRBJ2-1; 7 bases are a match to TRBD2. The V gene's germline CDR1 is LNHDA and CDR2 SQIVND (reference sequence). V gave up 5 bases and J gave up 4 bases; unmatched junction bases: 14. The CDR3 runs 17 residues. The CDR3 reads CASSAILADPSYNEQFF. As DNA, the CDR3 is TGTGCCAGTAGTGCAATTCTAGCGGACCCTTCGTACAATGAGCAGTTCTTC.

V and J are TRBV29-1 and TRBJ2-1, with a weak D call TRBD1 (7 bases). CDR1 is SQVTM and CDR2 is ANQGSEA in the germline V gene. CDR3 size: 13 residues. Trimming shortened V by 3 bases and J by 15 bases, and 21 bases separated the two germline ends. The CDR3 sequence: CSVDARQGAGPFF. CDR3 nucleotides: TGCAGCGTTGACGCCCGACAGGGTGCGGGGCCGTTCTTC.

The chain couples TRBV12-3 or TRBV12-4 to TRBJ1-2; 9 nucleotides line up with TRBD1. J was trimmed by 7 bases and V by 5 bases; bases with no gene match: 5. The CDR3 is 13 residues long. CDR3 sequence: CASSLRQGGGYTF. CDR3 sequence (DNA): TGTGCCAGCAGTCTACGACAGGGGGGTGGCTACACCTTC.

V usage is TRBV28 and J usage is TRBJ1-5, with D maybe TRBD1 (6 bases). This CDR3 spans 15 amino acids. Germline V CDR1 and CDR2: MDHEN, SYDVKM. Trimming removed 6 bases at V and 4 bases at J, with 16 bases between. The CDR3 region has the DNA TGTGCCAGCAGCAACTTACAGGGTTATAATCAGCCCCAGCATTTT. As protein: CASSNLQGYNQPQHF.

The chain joins TRBV5-1 to TRBJ1-2; 7 bases map to TRBD1. Germline CDR1 SGHRS, CDR2 YFSETQ. V lost 1 base and J lost 6; bases outside the gene matches: 6. This CDR3 is 14 amino acids long. CDR3 in DNA: TGCGCCAGCAGCTTGAGGGACAGAAGCCATGGCTACACCTTC. Amino acid sequence: CASSLRDRSHGYTF.

CDR3 residues: CASSQPGQGYYEQYF. The CDR3 DNA reads TGCGCCAGCAGCCAACCGGGACAGGGTTACTACGAGCAGTACTTC. J is TRBJ2-7 and V is TRBV4-1; 9 bases are shared with TRBD1. Germline values: CDR1 MGHRA, CDR2 YSYEKL. After removal of 2 bases from V and 3 bases from J, the junction contained 5 bases not matched to a gene. This CDR3 is built from 15 residues.